The 32 T cell receptor beta chains in this list originate from one sample, sequenced in a study of blood T cell repertoires in COVID-19. Profiling relied on immunoSEQ multiplex PCR, and the TCRdb table lists in-frame clones only, not all of them. The repertoire consists of 70,000 or so clones, with over 70% occurring once and the leading ten covering approximately 15%. Sequenced input: peripheral blood. These TCRs come from a man aged 55-75 years with acute or convalescent COVID-19.

The chain couples TRBV6-6 to TRBJ2-1, with 14 nucleotides matching TRBD2. Per the germline V gene, CDR1 is MNHNY and CDR2 is SVGAGI (reference sequence). V trimming: 5 bases; J trimming: 6 bases; junction bases outside the gene matches: 12. The CDR3 runs to 18 residues. In DNA form, the CDR3 reads TGTGCCAGCAGTCGGACTAGCGGGGGGTATCGATTCTCCAATGAGCAGTTCTTC. This gives the protein CASSRTSGGYRFSNEQFF.

The chain carries TRBV19 and TRBJ2-7; TRBD1 might be the D (6 bases). CDR3 length equals 14 residues. The germline V and J ends were trimmed by 2 bases and 5 bases, with 13 bases remaining between them. Per germline, CDR1 LNHDA and CDR2 SQIVND (reference sequence). The CDR3 loop is CASSIQGLPNEQYF. In nucleotides, the CDR3 is TGTGCCAGTAGTATACAGGGGCTCCCCAACGAGCAGTACTTC.

This clone has just one count. This chain joins TRBV29-1 and TRBJ2-1, with 10 bases aligning to TRBD1. The CDR3 contains 16 residues. Germline loops: CDR1 SQVTM, CDR2 ANQGSEA. Trimming took 3 bases from V and 4 from J; bases not matched to a gene: 9. CDR3 DNA sequence: TGCAGCGTTGAGGACCGGGACAGGGGATTATACAATGAGCAGTTCTTC. Its protein is CSVEDRDRGLYNEQFF.

A single count supports this clone. The chain employs TRBV27 and TRBJ2-4, with 7 bases identical to TRBD1. V trimming: 5 bases; J trimming: 2 bases; junction bases outside the gene matches: 9. Per germline, CDR1 MNHEY and CDR2 SMNVEV (reference sequence). CDR3 length: 16 amino acids. This chain's CDR3 is CASSLRQGWPKNIQYF. The CDR3 nucleotides read TGTGCCAGCAGTCTTCGACAGGGTTGGCCCAAAAACATTCAGTACTTC.

The chain joins TRBV7-6 to TRBJ2-4, with 10 bases lining up with TRBD1. Germline V gene lookup returns CDR1 SGHVS and CDR2 FNYEAQ. The CDR3 covers 17 residues. The junction had 6 bases not matched to a gene; V was cut back by 1 base and J by 3 bases. The CDR3 DNA is TGTGCCAGCAGCTTAGGCGCCGACAGGGGGCGCAAAAACATTCAGTACTTC. Encoded protein: CASSLGADRGRKNIQYF.

The chain recombines TRBV7-9 with TRBJ1-1; D is perhaps TRBD1 (6 bases). CDR1 is SEHNR and CDR2 is FQNEAQ in the germline V gene (reference sequence). V was shortened by 3 bases and J by 4 bases, with 12 bases between the two germline ends. The CDR3 totals 14 residues. The CDR3: CASSFQGRITEAFF. Written as DNA, the CDR3 is TGTGCCAGCAGCTTTCAGGGGCGGATCACTGAAGCTTTCTTT.

The gene calls are TRBV10-3 and TRBJ1-2; TRBD1 matches 8 bases. Germline V gene data show CDR1 as ENHRY and CDR2 as SYGVKD. V dropped 0 bases and J dropped 4; count of bases not matched to a gene: 7. The CDR3 runs 16 residues. The CDR3 nucleotides read TGTGCCATCAGTGAGTCTCAAGGACAGGGCGGCTATGGCTACACCTTC. Residues: CAISESQGQGGYGYTF.

V gene TRBV19 combines with J gene TRBJ1-5; TRBD1 is a possible D gene (6 bases). The CDR3 runs to 14 residues. V was pared by 7 bases and J by 4 bases, with 14 bases between. Looked up from germline, CDR1 is LNHDA and CDR2 is SQIVND (reference sequence). In DNA, the CDR3 is TGTGCCAGTAACACAGGGAGGGAAAATCAGCCCCAGCATTTT. Residues: CASNTGRENQPQHF. Looking up the rest from reference TRBV19 and TRBJ1-5 gives the full variable domain: DGGITQSPKYLFRKEGQNVTLSCEQNLNHDAMYWYRQDPGQGLRLIYYSQIVNDFQKGDIAEGYSVSREKKESFPLTVTSAQKNPTAFYLCASNTGRENQPQHFGDGTRLSIL.

The chain is built from TRBV5-1 and TRBJ1-2, with TRBD1 as a possible D gene (5 bases). V lost 4 bases and J 0 bases, leaving 7 bases between the germline ends. In germline, CDR1 is SGHRS, CDR2 YFSETQ. The CDR3 is 13 residues long. The CDR3 DNA is TGCGCCAGCAGCCCGGACACTAACTATGGCTACACCTTC. Protein product: CASSPDTNYGYTF.

This clone has only a few counts. The rearrangement uses TRBV4-1 and TRBJ2-5, with 15 positions matching TRBD2. J gave up 11 bases and V 0 bases, and 7 bases lay outside the gene matches. CDR1 and CDR2 (germline): MGHRA, YSYEKL. The CDR3 totals 16 residues. CDR3 sequence: CASSQDTGTSGGKQYF. DNA of the CDR3: TGCGCCAGCAGCCAAGATACCGGGACTAGCGGGGGGAAGCAGTACTTC.

The J gene is TRBJ1-1, the V gene TRBV5-5, with D maybe TRBD1 (6 bases). The ends were cut back, 2 bases at V and 11 bases at J, with 13 bases in the middle. This CDR3 region has 12 residues. In germline, CDR1 is SGHKS, CDR2 YYEKEE (reference sequence). CDR3 sequence: CASSFPGESAFF. CDR3 coding DNA: TGTGCCAGCAGCTTCCCAGGGGAGTCGGCTTTCTTT.

V is TRBV7-6 and J is TRBJ2-3; D is unresolved. The germline V gene has CDR1 SGHVS and CDR2 FNYEAQ. The CDR3 length is 13 residues. Trimming left V 5 bases short and J 4 bases short, with 10 bases between. CDR3 in amino acids: CASSAPGSDTQYF. The CDR3 nucleotides are TGTGCCAGCAGCGCCCCCGGGTCAGATACGCAGTATTTT.

This chain joins TRBV10-1 and TRBJ1-1; D might be TRBD1 (5 bases). The germline CDR1 and CDR2 sequences are WNHNN and SYGVQD (reference sequence). The length of the CDR3 is 14 residues. Trimming removed 3 bases at V and 1 base at J, with 9 bases between. CDR3 DNA sequence: TGCGCCAGCAGTGATGGGGGGGAGAACACTGAAGCTTTCTTT. Its translation is CASSDGGENTEAFF.

The CDR3 DNA reads TGTGCCAGTAGCCAATGGCCAGGGGCGAACACTGAAGCTTTCTTT. Its protein is CASSQWPGANTEAFF. This chain uses TRBV19 with TRBJ1-1, with TRBD1 as a possible D gene (6 bases). The V and J ends lost 6 bases and 1 base respectively, with 15 bases between them. The CDR3 loop spans 15 amino acids. CDR1 is LNHDA, CDR2 SQIVND, per germline (reference sequence).

The chain carries TRBV15 and TRBJ2-7; the match to TRBD2 covers 8 bases. Germline CDR1 is LNHNV and CDR2 is YYDKDF (reference sequence). V shed 3 bases, J shed 0 bases, and the junction held 7 bases outside the gene matches. The CDR3 covers 16 residues. The CDR3 DNA is TGTGCCACCAGCAGCCGCACGGGGGGGAGCTCCTACGAGCAGTACTTC. Protein product: CATSSRTGGSSYEQYF.

This sequence joins TRBV3-1 (or the pseudogene TRBV3-2) and TRBJ1-2; 7 nucleotides line up with TRBD1. The CDR3 consists of 19 residues. From germline, CDR1 is LGHDT and CDR2 YNNKEL (reference sequence). Germline trimming cut 4 bases from V and 4 bases from J; bases unmatched to any gene: 21. CDR3 loop: CASSPSEGAPRFTGYGYTF. The DNA of the CDR3 is TGTGCCAGCAGCCCGTCGGAGGGGGCCCCGAGATTTACCGGCTATGGCTACACCTTC.

V usage is TRBV2 and J usage is TRBJ1-2; 8 bases map to TRBD1. Losses at the gene ends were 6 bases for V and 3 bases for J; bases not matched to a gene: 6. CDR1 and CDR2 (germline): SNHLY, FYNNEI. This CDR3 is 14 amino acids long. The CDR3 region is CASRRTGSDYGYTF. In DNA form, the CDR3 reads TGTGCCAGCAGACGGACAGGGTCGGACTATGGCTACACCTTC.

The chain combines TRBV7-2 with TRBJ1-2; D is uncertain. V was pared by 2 bases and J by 2 bases, with 12 bases between. This CDR3 has 15 residues. CDR1 SGHTA and CDR2 FQGNSA come from the germline V gene. CDR3 amino acids: CASSLNPAGNYGYTF. The CDR3 DNA reads as TGTGCCAGCAGCTTAAATCCAGCCGGGAACTATGGCTACACCTTC.

As to this clone: This sample also contains other DNA sequences that code for the same CDR3. The chain recombines TRBV18 with TRBJ1-5; 7 bases align to TRBD1. Germline values: CDR1 KGHSH, CDR2 LQKENI. The CDR3 is 13 residues long. With V trimmed by 3 bases and J by 5 bases, 1 base remained unmatched. This CDR3 is CASSPDRDQPQHF. The CDR3, as DNA: TGTGCCAGCTCACCCGACAGGGATCAGCCCCAGCATTTT.

The chain links TRBV7-9 to TRBJ1-1, with 7 bases aligning to TRBD1. Trimming at V came to 1 base and at J to 0 bases, leaving 8 bases not matched to a gene. The length of the CDR3 is 17 residues. Germline CDR1 is SEHNR and CDR2 is FQNEAQ (reference sequence). The CDR3 sequence: CASSLGMAGGMNTEAFF. DNA of the CDR3: TGTGCCAGCAGCTTAGGTATGGCAGGGGGGATGAACACTGAAGCTTTCTTT.

This chain connects TRBV2 to TRBJ2-5; possibly TRBD2 for D (5 bases). The CDR3 is 13 residues long. Per germline, CDR1 SNHLY and CDR2 FYNNEI. V was clipped by 5 bases and J by 5 bases, with 12 bases between them. The CDR3 DNA reads as TGTGCCAGCAGTCTCCGGGGTTCGGAGACCCAGTACTTC. Translation: CASSLRGSETQYF.

In this sample, this clone turned up a few times. The chain joins TRBV11-2 to TRBJ2-7, with TRBD1 identical over 9 bases. The V gene end was trimmed by 5 bases and the J gene end by 3 bases; junction bases not matched to a gene: 14. The length of the CDR3 is 17 residues. Germline V lookup: CDR1 SGHAT, CDR2 FQNNGV. The CDR3 bases are TGTGCCAGCAGCCCTAGTTGGGGGACAGGGAGGCTCTACGAGCAGTACTTC. Protein sequence: CASSPSWGTGRLYEQYF.

This sequence joins TRBV5-6 and TRBJ2-2, with D hard to call. Deletions cut 0 bases from V and 1 base from J, with 4 bases between. The CDR3 loop spans 14 amino acids. Germline V lookup: CDR1 SGHDT, CDR2 YYEEEE. CDR3 residues: CASSLGQNTGELFF. As DNA, the CDR3 is TGTGCCAGCAGCTTGGGACAGAACACCGGGGAGCTGTTTTTT. Full variable domain (outside the CDR3, taken from reference TRBV5-6 and TRBJ2-2): DAGVTQSPTHLIKTRGQQVTLRCSPKSGHDTVSWYQQALGQGPQFIFQYYEEEERQRGNFPDRFSGHQFPNYSSELNVNALLLGDSALYLCASSLGQNTGELFFGEGSRLTVL.

The chain couples TRBV4-2 to TRBJ1-3; no definite D call. Germline CDR1 is LGHNA and CDR2 is YNFKEQ. V gave up 4 bases and J gave up 3 bases, with 13 bases separating them. The CDR3 sequence is 15 residues long. The CDR3 DNA is TGTGCCAGCAGCCCCCCAGCGGGCAATGGAAACACCATATATTTT. This codes for CASSPPAGNGNTIYF.

The J gene is TRBJ2-7, the V gene TRBV5-8, with D perhaps TRBD1 (6 bases). Trimming removed 0 bases at V and 3 bases at J, with 7 bases between. Germline V gives CDR1 SGHTS, CDR2 YDEGEE. CDR3 length: 13 amino acids. This CDR3 reads CASSLDRDYEQYF. In DNA, the CDR3 is TGTGCCAGCAGCTTGGACAGGGACTACGAGCAGTACTTC. Full variable domain (remainder filled in from reference TRBV5-8 and TRBJ2-7): EAGVTQSPTHLIKTRGQQATLRCSPISGHTSVYWYQQALGLGLQFLLWYDEGEERNRGNFPPRFSGRQFPNYSSELNVNALELEDSALYLCASSLDRDYEQYFGPGTRLTVT.

The chain links TRBV5-8 to TRBJ1-5; D ambiguous. The CDR3 spans 14 residues. V dropped 4 bases and J dropped 2 bases, with 10 bases sitting between them. Germline CDR1 SGHTS, CDR2 YDEGEE. The CDR3 coding sequence is TGTGCCAGCAGCCATGGACTGGGCAATCAGCCCCAGCATTTT. Its translation is CASSHGLGNQPQHF.

This clone was seen more than once but under ten times. This chain uses TRBV19 with TRBJ1-2, with a weak D call TRBD1 (5 bases). Trimming pared 3 bases from V and 5 bases from J, leaving 10 bases between. The CDR3 is made up of 13 amino acids. Germline V gene sequence: CDR1 LNHDA, CDR2 SQIVND (reference sequence). Here the CDR3 reads CASSMMGRYGYTF. The CDR3 DNA reads as TGTGCCAGTAGTATGATGGGGCGGTATGGCTACACCTTC.

The chain links TRBV27 to TRBJ2-3; D ambiguous. With 8 bases removed from V and 0 bases from J, the gap between germline ends came to 9 bases. Germline CDR1 MNHEY, CDR2 SMNVEV (reference sequence). The length of the CDR3 is 13 residues. CDR3 in DNA: TGTGCCAGCCGGAGCCCTAGCACAGATACGCAGTATTTT. Its translation: CASRSPSTDTQYF.

V usage is TRBV6-5 and J usage is TRBJ1-6, with D unresolved. The germline CDR1 and CDR2 sequences are MNHEY and SVGAGI. This CDR3 contains 15 residues. V gave up 5 bases and J gave up 4 bases, with 12 bases separating them. The CDR3 sequence: CASSRTRDYNSPLHF. CDR3 nucleotide sequence: TGTGCCAGCAGTCGAACACGGGATTATAATTCACCCCTCCACTTT.

This CDR3 is CATRGRGSYEQYF. The CDR3 bases are TGTGCCACCAGAGGCAGGGGCTCCTACGAGCAGTACTTC. The chain uses TRBV15 and TRBJ2-7, with D possibly being TRBD1 (6 bases). Germline values: CDR1 LNHNV, CDR2 YYDKDF (reference sequence). The V end was cut by 6 bases, the J end by 0 bases, with 9 bases between. The CDR3 consists of 13 residues.

V and J are TRBV3-1 (or the pseudogene TRBV3-2) and TRBJ1-1; D might be TRBD1 (5 bases). CDR3 size: 14 residues. Germline CDR1 reads LGHDT; CDR2 reads YNNKEL (reference sequence). The V and J ends lost 2 bases and 2 bases respectively, with 9 bases between them. The CDR3 sequence is CASSQSDSNTEAFF. CDR3 in DNA: TGTGCCAGCAGCCAATCTGACAGTAACACTGAAGCTTTCTTT.

The chain is built from TRBV4-1 and TRBJ2-7, with 10 bases matching TRBD2. The CDR3 spans 15 residues. CDR1 MGHRA and CDR2 YSYEKL come from the germline V gene. V lost 4 bases, J lost 3 bases, and 6 bases stayed unmatched. The CDR3 protein is CASSRLAGVDYEQYF. The CDR3 coding sequence is TGCGCCAGCAGCCGCCTAGCGGGGGTAGACTACGAGCAGTACTTC.